The T cell receptor beta chain under discussion was sequenced for a study of cytotoxic CD8 clonotypes in ibrutinib-treated CLL. The data were produced by immunoSEQ multiplex PCR, yet TCRdb's version contains in-frame clones alone and is incomplete. The sample records 200,000 to 250,000 clones, about 75% being singletons. General observations from the study: A difference in sampling times existed between sustained-remission and progressing patients. Circulating CD8+ T-cell counts were tracked by baseline clonality, which exceeded that of age-matched healthy donors.

Regarding this clone: What it recognizes is unknown.

CDR1 and CDR2 (germline): GTSNPN, SVGIG (reference sequence). Trimming at V came to 3 bases and at J to 1 base, leaving 8 bases not matched to a gene. This CDR3 comprises 15 residues. V gene TRBV30 combines with J gene TRBJ1-1, with 7 nucleotides matching TRBD1. The sequence was collected from a human donor with chronic lymphocytic leukemia. Here the sequenced sample was PBMCs, taken after 12 months of ibrutinib treatment. The CDR3 spells CAWSPSRTGNTEAFF. The CDR3 DNA follows: TGTGCCTGGAGCCCATCCCGGACAGGGAACACTGAAGCTTTCTTT. The full variable domain, its missing parts supplied by reference TRBV30 and TRBJ1-1, is SQTIHQWPATLVQPVGSPLSLECTVEGTSNPNLYWYRQAAGRGLQLLFYSVGIGQISSEVPQNLSASRPQDRQFILSSKKLLLSDSGFYLCAWSPSRTGNTEAFFGQGTRLTVV.